The T cell receptor beta chain described here comes from a study of blood T cell repertoires in COVID-19. Study background: From the United States, Italy and Spain came samples of acute and convalescent COVID-19.

Trimming removed 3 bases at V and 7 bases at J, with 16 bases between. CDR1 and CDR2 from the germline V gene are SGHRS and YFSETQ. This CDR3 spans 14 amino acids. Of note for this clone: Other DNA sequences within the sample encode an identical CDR3.

Authors' processing steps: Estimation of nucleated cell counts was performed using reference gene primer amplification. The data were produced by immunoSEQ multiplex PCR, yet TCRdb's version contains in-frame clones alone and is incomplete. V and J calls and clone size are copied from that table; D and trimming were computed from the DNA. The data contain over 150,000 clones, roughly 92% of them singletons. One Seattle source followed patients from active infection through their disease course. The TCR comes from a man younger than 40 with COVID-19, enrolled during active disease. Sequencing was carried out using peripheral blood. The chain recombines TRBV5-1 with TRBJ1-2, with D maybe TRBD1 (5 bases). CDR3 region: CASSYPREGGGYTF. The CDR3, as DNA: TGCGCCAGCAGCTACCCCAGGGAAGGCGGTGGCTACACCTTC.